Below, 10 T cell receptor beta chains from the same sample are listed, as sequenced in a study of T cells in Graves' hyperthyroidism and ophthalmopathy. Using RNA transcripts as the source, TCR beta CDR3 regions were amplified. HTBI primers were employed in a first-round RT-PCR of the TCR CDR3. TCRdb re-analysed the multiplex PCR reads in MiXCR, keeping a single row per CDR3 protein. The table records around 340,000 distinct CDR3 sequences, 21% of them present only once. Sequencing was carried out using blood. These receptors all come from a woman aged 45-65 years with Graves' hyperthyroidism.

The rearrangement links TRBV20-1 to TRBJ2-7; perhaps TRBD1 as D (6 bases). Per the germline V gene, CDR1 is DFQATT and CDR2 is SNEGSKA (reference sequence). V was trimmed by 2 bases and J by 2 bases, leaving 19 bases between them. The CDR3 totals 16 residues. The CDR3 DNA is TGCAGTGCTAGACCCCCAGGGGTGTCCCCAGCCTACGAGCAGTACTTC. This translates into CSARPPGVSPAYEQYF.

This clonotype has more than one count but fewer than ten. At one of its ends the junction is not consistent with the germline gene, which may arise from a read error. The chain recombines TRBV7-9 with TRBJ1-3; perhaps TRBD1 as D (6 bases). The CDR3 length is 16 residues. In germline, CDR1 is SEHNR, CDR2 FQNEAQ (reference sequence). The CDR3 nucleotides are TGTACCAGCAGCTTAGCGGGGACAAGCTCTGGAAACACCATATATTTT. Its translation is CTSSLAGTSSGNTIYF.

In this sample, this clonotype turned up many times. The rearrangement uses TRBV28 and TRBJ2-3, with D possibly TRBD2 on 7 matching bases. This CDR3 has 15 amino acids. V was shortened by 6 bases and J by 1 base, with 14 bases between the two germline ends. Germline-derived CDR1 and CDR2 are MDHEN and SYDVKM. The CDR3 protein is CASRPWEGGTDTQYF. The CDR3 DNA reads TGTGCCAGCAGACCCTGGGAGGGGGGCACAGATACGCAGTATTTT.

The V call is TRBV19, the J call TRBJ1-5, with 7 positions matching TRBD1. Germline CDR1 LNHDA, CDR2 SQIVND (reference sequence). The J segment lost 4 bases and the V segment lost 3 bases, leaving 6 bases of the junction unmatched. The CDR3 is 15 amino acids. The CDR3 protein is CASSMFSGGNQPQHF. The CDR3, as DNA: TGTGCCAGTAGTATGTTTTCAGGGGGTAATCAGCCCCAGCATTTT.

The chain employs TRBV18 and TRBJ2-7, with 10 bases aligning to TRBD1. With 4 bases clipped from V and 1 base from J, the junction kept 13 bases outside the gene matches. Germline CDR1 reads KGHSH; CDR2 reads LQKENI. The CDR3 consists of 18 residues. The CDR3 nucleotides read TGTGCCAGCTCACGGGACAGGGGAAAACCGACTGTATCCTACGAGCAGTACTTC. Its translation: CASSRDRGKPTVSYEQYF. Variable domain in full (rest from reference TRBV18 and TRBJ2-7): NAGVMQNPRHLVRRRGQEARLRCSPMKGHSHVYWYRQLPEEGLKFMVYLQKENIIDESGMPKERFSAEFPKEGPSILRIQQVVRGDSAAYFCASSRDRGKPTVSYEQYFGPGTRLTVT.

This clonotype was counted between two and nine times. The chain employs TRBV5-1 and TRBJ2-1, with D unresolved. The CDR3 length is 12 residues. Germline-derived CDR1 and CDR2 are SGHRS and YFSETQ. Trimming left V 4 bases short and J 10 bases short, with 12 bases between. In DNA form, the CDR3 reads TGCGCCAGCAGCCCTGGACCCCCGGAGCAGTTCTTC. It specifies CASSPGPPEQFF.

The V and J genes are TRBV20-1 and TRBJ2-7; 7 bases map to TRBD2. Germline V gene lookup returns CDR1 DFQATT and CDR2 SNEGSKA (reference sequence). The CDR3 covers 13 residues. The trim removed 6 bases at V and 3 bases at J, leaving 8 bases unmatched. CDR3 nucleotide sequence: TGCAGTGCATATAAGGGAGGGAGCTACGAGCAGTACTTC. Translating gives CSAYKGGSYEQYF.

This clonotype was seen a few times. The chain carries TRBV27 and TRBJ2-1, with 9 bases identical to TRBD2. Germline V gene lookup returns CDR1 MNHEY and CDR2 SMNVEV (reference sequence). Losses at the gene ends were 3 bases for V and 8 bases for J; bases not matched to a gene: 5. The CDR3 runs 14 residues. The CDR3: CASSFIAGVDEQFF. The CDR3 DNA sequence: TGTGCCAGCAGTTTCATAGCGGGAGTCGATGAGCAGTTCTTC.

This clonotype was recorded at least ten times. The chain couples TRBV28 to TRBJ1-6; D not certain. The CDR3 consists of 12 residues. The germline V gene encodes CDR1 MDHEN and CDR2 SYDVKM. V shed 6 bases and J shed 8 bases, with 8 bases lying between them. CDR3 sequence: CASRDRDSPLHF. The CDR3 bases are TGTGCCAGCAGGGATCGGGATTCACCCCTCCACTTT.

V usage is TRBV7-7 and J usage is TRBJ2-3, with D unclear. The germline V and J ends were trimmed by 3 bases and 2 bases, with 6 bases remaining between them. The germline CDR1 and CDR2 sequences are SSHAT and FNYEAQ (reference sequence). This CDR3 is built from 13 residues. As DNA, the CDR3 is TGTGCCAGCAGCTTCTCGAACACAGATACGCAGTATTTT. Its translation: CASSFSNTDTQYF.